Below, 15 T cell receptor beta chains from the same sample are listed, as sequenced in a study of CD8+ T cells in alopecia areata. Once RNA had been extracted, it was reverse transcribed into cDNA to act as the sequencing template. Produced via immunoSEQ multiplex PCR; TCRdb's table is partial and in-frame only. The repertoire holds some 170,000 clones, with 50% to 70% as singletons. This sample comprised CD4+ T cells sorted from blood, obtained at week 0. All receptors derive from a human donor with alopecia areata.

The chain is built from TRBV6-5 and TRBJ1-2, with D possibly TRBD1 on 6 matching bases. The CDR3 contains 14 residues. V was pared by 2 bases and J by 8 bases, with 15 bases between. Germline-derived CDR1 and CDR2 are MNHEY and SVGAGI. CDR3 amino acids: CASSYEQGTSGYTF. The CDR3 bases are TGTGCCAGCAGTTACGAACAGGGAACTTCGGGCTACACCTTC.

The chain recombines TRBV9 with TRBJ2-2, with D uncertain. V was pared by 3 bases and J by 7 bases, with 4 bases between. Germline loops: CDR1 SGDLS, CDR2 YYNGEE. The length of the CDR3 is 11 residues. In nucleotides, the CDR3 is TGTGCCAGCAGCGCCGGCGGGGAGCTGTTTTTT. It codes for CASSAGGELFF.

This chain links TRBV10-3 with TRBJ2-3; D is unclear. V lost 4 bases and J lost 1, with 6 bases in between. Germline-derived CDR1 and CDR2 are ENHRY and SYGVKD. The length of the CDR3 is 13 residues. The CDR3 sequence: CAISGLGTDTQYF. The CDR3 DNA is TGTGCCATCAGTGGGCTAGGCACAGATACGCAGTATTTT.

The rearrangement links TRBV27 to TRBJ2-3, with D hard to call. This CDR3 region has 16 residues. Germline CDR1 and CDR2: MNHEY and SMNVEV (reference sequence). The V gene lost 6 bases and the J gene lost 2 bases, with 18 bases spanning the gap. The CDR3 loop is CASRSYGLGFTDTQYF. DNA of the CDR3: TGTGCCAGCAGGTCGTACGGGTTGGGGTTCACAGATACGCAGTATTTT.

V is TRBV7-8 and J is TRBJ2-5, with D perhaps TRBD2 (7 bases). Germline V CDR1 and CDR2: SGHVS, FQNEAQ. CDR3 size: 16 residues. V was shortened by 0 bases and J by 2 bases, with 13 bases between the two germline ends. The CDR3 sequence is CASSLATGRVQETQYF. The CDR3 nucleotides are TGTGCCAGCAGCTTAGCCACAGGGAGGGTACAAGAGACCCAGTACTTC.

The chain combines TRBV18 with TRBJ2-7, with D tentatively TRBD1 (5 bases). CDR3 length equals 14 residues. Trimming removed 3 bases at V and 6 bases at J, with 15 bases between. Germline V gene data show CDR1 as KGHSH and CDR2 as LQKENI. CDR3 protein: CASSPRTEGAEQYF. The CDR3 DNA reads TGTGCCAGCTCACCTAGGACCGAAGGGGCCGAGCAGTACTTC.

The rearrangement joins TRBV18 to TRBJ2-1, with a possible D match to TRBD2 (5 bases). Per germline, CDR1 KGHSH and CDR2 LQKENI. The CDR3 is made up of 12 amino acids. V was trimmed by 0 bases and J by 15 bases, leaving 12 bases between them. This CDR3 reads CASSPPGTRWFF. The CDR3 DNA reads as TGTGCCAGCTCACCACCAGGAACTAGATGGTTCTTC.

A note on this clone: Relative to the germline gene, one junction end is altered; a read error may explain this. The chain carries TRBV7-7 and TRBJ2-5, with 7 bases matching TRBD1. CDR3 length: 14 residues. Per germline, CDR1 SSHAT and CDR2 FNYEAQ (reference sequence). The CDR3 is CASSPTGRGETQYF. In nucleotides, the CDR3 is TGTGCTAGCAGCCCGACAGGGAGAGGGGAGACCCAGTACTTC.

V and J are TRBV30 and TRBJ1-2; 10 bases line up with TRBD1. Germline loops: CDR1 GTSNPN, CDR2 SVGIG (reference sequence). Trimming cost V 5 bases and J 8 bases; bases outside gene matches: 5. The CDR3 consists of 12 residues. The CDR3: CAWGDRGLGYTF. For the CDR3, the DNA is TGTGCCTGGGGAGACAGGGGGCTCGGCTACACCTTC.

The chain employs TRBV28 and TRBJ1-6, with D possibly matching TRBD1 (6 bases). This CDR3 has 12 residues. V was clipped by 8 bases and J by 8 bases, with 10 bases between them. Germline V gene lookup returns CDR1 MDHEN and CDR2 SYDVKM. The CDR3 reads CASQGGHSPLHF. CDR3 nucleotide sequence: TGTGCCAGCCAAGGGGGTCATTCACCCCTCCACTTT.

The CDR3 nucleotides read TGTGCCAGTAGTACCGCCGGGACGGGCTATGGCTACACCTTC. As protein: CASSTAGTGYGYTF. The rearrangement joins TRBV19 to TRBJ1-2; a weak D match, TRBD1 (5 bases). CDR1 is LNHDA and CDR2 is SQIVND in the germline V gene (reference sequence). The CDR3 length is 14 residues. V lost 4 bases, J lost 4 bases, and 13 bases lay in between.

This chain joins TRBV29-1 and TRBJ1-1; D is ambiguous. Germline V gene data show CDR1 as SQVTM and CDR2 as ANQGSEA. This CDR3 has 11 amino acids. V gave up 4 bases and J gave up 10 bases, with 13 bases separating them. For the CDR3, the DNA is TGCAGCGTTGGGGAGGAGTTGGTAGCTTTCTTT. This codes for CSVGEELVAFF.

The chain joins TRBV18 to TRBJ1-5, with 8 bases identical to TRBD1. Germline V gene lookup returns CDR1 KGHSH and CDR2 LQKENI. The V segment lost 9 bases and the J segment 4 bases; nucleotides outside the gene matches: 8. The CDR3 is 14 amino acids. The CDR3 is CASDRGGANQPQHF. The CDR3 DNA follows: TGTGCCAGTGACAGGGGAGGGGCAAATCAGCCCCAGCATTTT. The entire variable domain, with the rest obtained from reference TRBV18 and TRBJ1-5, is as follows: NAGVMQNPRHLVRRRGQEARLRCSPMKGHSHVYWYRQLPEEGLKFMVYLQKENIIDESGMPKERFSAEFPKEGPSILRIQQVVRGDSAAYFCASDRGGANQPQHFGDGTRLSIL.

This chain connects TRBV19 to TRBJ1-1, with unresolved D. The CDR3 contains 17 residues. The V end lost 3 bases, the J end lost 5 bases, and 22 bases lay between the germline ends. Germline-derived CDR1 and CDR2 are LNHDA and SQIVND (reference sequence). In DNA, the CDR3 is TGTGCCAGTAGTATGATTCCCTCCCCCGGGAGACGAACTGAAGCTTTCTTT. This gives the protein CASSMIPSPGRRTEAFF.

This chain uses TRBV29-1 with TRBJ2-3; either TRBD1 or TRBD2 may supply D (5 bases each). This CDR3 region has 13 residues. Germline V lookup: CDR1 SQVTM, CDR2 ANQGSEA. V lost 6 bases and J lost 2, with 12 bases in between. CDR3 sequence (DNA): TGCAGCGTCGGGACCGCGGACACAGATACGCAGTATTTT. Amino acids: CSVGTADTDTQYF.